The rows below give T cell receptor beta chains drawn from one sample of a study of T cell responses to AZD1222 COVID-19 vaccine. Method: immunoSEQ multiplex PCR; TCRdb's copy keeps in-frame clones and lacks some. The repertoire holds 150,000 to 200,000 clones, just over 90% seen once, with around 3.5% in the top ten. Source: peripheral blood, taken 28 days after the second AZD1222 dose. The receptors originated from an adult who received the AZD1222 COVID-19 vaccine. CDR3s include the opening cysteine and the closing phenylalanine or tryptophan. D genes are given only for firm matches. Only part of the rows carry a size: once, few, many, or a class if the clone is expanded.

D gene	clone size	V gene	J gene	CDR3 protein	CDR3 DNA
.	.	TRBV11-2	TRBJ1-6	CASSLDHGDSPLHF	TGTGCCAGCAGCTTAGATCATGGGGATTCACCCCTCCACTTT
TRBD2	.	TRBV20-1	TRBJ2-1	CSASPLGGASGRAPYNEQFF	TGCAGTGCTAGTCCCTTGGGGGGGGCTAGCGGGAGGGCCCCCTACAATGAGCAGTTCTTC
TRBD1	.	TRBV28	TRBJ1-2	CASSLVLGTGNYGYTF	TGTGCCAGCAGTTTAGTCCTCGGGACAGGGAACTATGGCTACACCTTC
.	.	TRBV5-1	TRBJ2-3	CASSPGGTDTQYF	TGCGCCAGCAGCCCCGGAGGCACAGATACGCAGTATTTT
TRBD2	.	TRBV4-1	TRBJ2-7	CASSSTSGRLYEQYF	TGCGCCAGCAGTTCGACTAGCGGGAGGTTATACGAGCAGTACTTC
.	.	TRBV11-2	TRBJ2-7	CASSLWGKDEQYF	TGTGCCAGCAGCCTCTGGGGCAAGGACGAGCAGTACTTC
TRBD1	.	TRBV7-9	TRBJ1-2	CASSSTGISNYGYTF	TGTGCCAGCAGCTCGACAGGGATTTCTAACTATGGCTACACCTTC
TRBD1	.	TRBV5-1	TRBJ1-1	CASSTGQGNTEAFF	TGCGCCAGCAGCACCGGACAGGGGAACACTGAAGCTTTCTTT
.	.	TRBV7-8	TRBJ2-2	CASSLQGRIETGELFF	TGTGCCAGCAGCTTACAGGGGCGAATTGAAACCGGGGAGCTGTTTTTT
.	.	TRBV28	TRBJ1-3	CASSLNDNTIYF	TGTGCCAGCAGTTTAAATGACAACACCATATATTTT
TRBD1	.	TRBV28	TRBJ2-7	CASSLRDRVYEQYF	TGTGCCAGCAGTTTAAGGGACAGGGTCTACGAGCAGTACTTC
TRBD2	.	TRBV3-1/TRBV3-2	TRBJ2-7	CAKQAGAEQYF	TGTGCCAAGCAAGCGGGAGCCGAGCAGTACTTC
.	.	TRBV19	TRBJ2-7	CASTLGKVGTYEQYF	TGTGCCAGTACCTTGGGCAAGGTAGGAACCTACGAGCAGTACTTC
.	few	TRBV15	TRBJ1-5	CATGRGNQPQHF	TGTGCCACCGGCAGAGGCAATCAGCCCCAGCATTTT
.	.	TRBV5-8	TRBJ1-3	CASSVGSRSSGNTIYF	TGTGCCAGCAGCGTTGGGAGCAGGAGTTCTGGAAACACCATATATTTT
TRBD2	.	TRBV28	TRBJ2-4	CASTSGRSFQREVPAKNIQYF	TGTGCCAGCACGAGCGGCAGAAGCTTCCAGCGGGAGGTCCCAGCCAAAAACATTCAGTACTTC
.	.	TRBV4-1	TRBJ2-3	CASSQLGPFTDTQYF	TGCGCCAGCAGCCAACTTGGCCCTTTCACAGATACGCAGTATTTT
TRBD2	.	TRBV9	TRBJ2-2	CASSFYRLPGLANTGELFF	TGTGCCAGCAGCTTTTACAGATTACCGGGACTAGCGAACACCGGGGAGCTGTTTTTT
.	few	TRBV3-1/TRBV3-2	TRBJ2-7	CASSRDVAYEQYF	TGTGCCAGCAGTCGGGACGTAGCCTACGAGCAGTACTTC
TRBD1	.	TRBV6-5	TRBJ2-2	CASSYPGTGNTGELFF	TGTGCCAGCAGTTACCCAGGGACAGGGAACACCGGGGAGCTGTTTTTT
.	.	TRBV6-5	TRBJ1-5	CASSYSGRNQPQHF	TGTGCCAGCAGTTACTCTGGCAGAAATCAGCCCCAGCATTTT
.	.	TRBV6-2/TRBV6-3	TRBJ2-2	CASSSSIGTGELFF	TGTGCCAGCAGTTCCTCGATAGGAACCGGGGAGCTGTTTTTT
.	.	TRBV30	TRBJ1-2	CAWSDSPGGGYTF	TGTGCCTGGAGTGACTCACCCGGGGGTGGCTACACCTTC
TRBD2	.	TRBV7-6	TRBJ2-7	CASSLTSGNTYEQYF	TGTGCCAGCAGCTTGACTAGCGGGAACACCTACGAGCAGTACTTC
.	.	TRBV2	TRBJ2-5	CASSRPGETQYF	TGTGCCAGCTCCAGGCCAGGAGAGACCCAGTACTTC
.	.	TRBV6-1	TRBJ1-3	CASSEARIFSGNTIYF	TGTGCCAGCAGTGAAGCTCGAATTTTTTCTGGAAACACCATATATTTT
TRBD1	.	TRBV28	TRBJ1-4	CASSLRTGRTNEKLFF	TGTGCCAGCAGTTTAAGGACAGGCCGCACTAATGAAAAACTGTTTTTT
.	.	TRBV6-5	TRBJ1-2	CASSYGAGVYGYTF	TGTGCCAGCAGTTACGGGGCCGGTGTCTATGGCTACACCTTC
.	.	TRBV7-2	TRBJ2-7	CASSLRKKGTYEQYF	TGTGCCAGCAGCTTAAGGAAGAAGGGTACCTACGAGCAGTACTTC
.	.	TRBV5-1	TRBJ2-5	CASSYSRSQETQYF	TGCGCCAGCAGCTACTCCCGCTCCCAAGAGACCCAGTACTTC
.	.	TRBV3-1/TRBV3-2	TRBJ2-4	CASSQWETRRDIQYF	TGTGCCAGCAGCCAATGGGAAACTAGGCGGGACATTCAGTACTTC
.	.	TRBV6-5	TRBJ1-4	CASRGNEKLFF	TGTGCCAGCAGAGGAAACGAAAAACTGTTTTTT
.	.	TRBV6-1	TRBJ2-2	CASSEGQYTGELFF	TGTGCCAGCAGTGAAGGGCAGTACACCGGGGAGCTGTTTTTT
.	once	TRBV24-1	TRBJ1-2	CATSLGNHGGYTF	TGTGCCACCAGTCTCGGAAACCACGGGGGCTACACCTTC
.	.	TRBV5-1	TRBJ2-6	CASSLGFSGANVLTF	TGCGCCAGCAGCCTGGGGTTCTCTGGGGCCAACGTCCTGACTTTC
.	.	TRBV10-2	TRBJ2-7	CASSRQENYEQYF	TGCGCCAGCAGTCGACAGGAAAACTACGAGCAGTACTTC
TRBD2	.	TRBV11-3	TRBJ2-1	CASSDRTSGRYNEQFF	TGTGCCAGCAGCGATAGGACTAGCGGGCGGTACAATGAGCAGTTCTTC
TRBD2	.	TRBV27	TRBJ2-1	CASSLLAGLSYNEQFF	TGTGCCAGCAGTTTGCTAGCGGGACTCTCCTACAATGAGCAGTTCTTC
TRBD2	.	TRBV9	TRBJ2-5	CASSGGLLQETQYF	TGTGCCAGCAGCGGGGGACTACTCCAAGAGACCCAGTACTTC
.	.	TRBV7-8	TRBJ2-2	CASSLPGTNTGELFF	TGTGCCAGCAGCTTACCAGGGACGAACACCGGGGAGCTGTTTTTT
TRBD1	.	TRBV30	TRBJ1-1	CAWSVRGRGTEAFF	TGTGCCTGGAGTGTAAGGGGGCGAGGCACTGAAGCTTTCTTT
.	.	TRBV24-1	TRBJ2-3	CATSGPGSYTDTQYF	TGTGCCACCAGTGGCCCGGGATCATACACAGATACGCAGTATTTT
.	.	TRBV12-2	TRBJ1-1	CASRFLREGTEAFF	TGTGCAAGTCGCTTCCTCAGGGAGGGCACTGAAGCTTTCTTT